Following are 10 T cell receptor beta chains from one sample sequenced in a study of T-cell memory formation after mild COVID-19. TCRdb reprocessed the 5' RACE reads with MiXCR, giving one entry per CDR3 protein. Found here are around 340,000 distinct CDR3 sequences, under 15% of them singletons; the top ten hold 22%. The sequenced sample consisted of PBMCs or a T cell subset sorted from them (not recorded which). The receptors were gathered from a man aged 18 to 29 who had mild COVID-19 (a few samples of this study predate the infection). Cell type and time point are not known.

This clonotype was detected only a few times. The chain joins TRBV4-1 to TRBJ2-1; D gene uncertain. CDR1 and CDR2 from the germline V gene are MGHRA and YSYEKL. This CDR3 has 15 amino acids. Trimming took off 3 bases at V and 1 base at J, with 10 bases between the two ends. The CDR3 nucleotides are TGCGCCAGCAGCCAGCCGGCAGGTTCCTACAATGAGCAGTTCTTC. It codes for CASSQPAGSYNEQFF.

This clonotype was observed many times. This sequence joins TRBV5-1 and TRBJ2-4, with D hard to call. Trimming left V 1 base short and J 0 bases short, with 8 bases between. CDR1 and CDR2 from the germline V gene are SGHRS and YFSETQ. The length of the CDR3 is 15 residues. CDR3 in DNA: TGCGCCAGCAGCTTGTTAGGTTCAGCCAAAAACATTCAGTACTTC. Its protein product is CASSLLGSAKNIQYF.

This clonotype was seen a few times. V usage is TRBV7-9 and J usage is TRBJ2-7, with a possible D match to TRBD2 (7 bases). The CDR3 loop spans 15 amino acids. Trimming took 5 bases from V and 2 from J, leaving 16 bases between them. Per the germline V gene, CDR1 is SEHNR and CDR2 is FQNEAQ (reference sequence). CDR3 sequence reads: CASSKLGGAAYEQYV. The CDR3 DNA sequence: TGTGCCAGCAGCAAACTAGGGGGGGCTGCCTACGAGCAGTACGTC.

This clonotype was detected many times. The chain joins TRBV7-9 to TRBJ2-1, with TRBD2 identical over 7 bases. From germline, CDR1 is SEHNR and CDR2 FQNEAQ (reference sequence). Trimming at V came to 4 bases and at J to 6 bases, leaving 15 bases not matched to a gene. CDR3 length: 17 residues. The CDR3, as DNA: TGTGCCAGCAGCTCAATCGACGGGGAGGGTCGGGGCAATGAGCAGTTCTTC. Translated: CASSSIDGEGRGNEQFF.

This chain uses TRBV7-9 with TRBJ2-3, with D perhaps TRBD1 (6 bases). This CDR3 comprises 12 residues. V was trimmed by 1 base and J by 10 bases, leaving 9 bases between them. The germline V gene has CDR1 SEHNR and CDR2 FQNEAQ (reference sequence). The CDR3, as DNA: TGTGCCAGCAGCTTAGAGGGGGATCCGCAGTATTTT. Residues: CASSLEGDPQYF. The full variable domain, its missing parts supplied by reference TRBV7-9 and TRBJ2-3, is DTGVSQNPRHKITKRGQNVTFRCDPISEHNRLYWYRQTLGQGPEFLTYFQNEAQLEKSRLLSDRFSAERPKGSFSTLEIQRTEQGDSAMYLCASSLEGDPQYFGPGTRLTVL.

This clonotype was detected only a few times. The chain joins TRBV4-3 to TRBJ1-2; D is unresolved. CDR3 length equals 11 residues. The V end was cut by 4 bases, the J end by 8 bases, with 8 bases between. Germline V gene sequence: CDR1 LGHNA, CDR2 YSLEER. CDR3 sequence reads: CASSLPRGYTF. CDR3 DNA: TGCGCCAGCAGCCTCCCCAGAGGCTACACCTTC.

The rearrangement links TRBV12-3 or TRBV12-4 to TRBJ1-1; D gene uncertain. Trimming removed 3 bases at V and 8 bases at J, with 10 bases between. CDR3 length: 12 amino acids. CDR3 residues: CASSFGPAEAFF. CDR3 DNA: TGTGCCAGCAGTTTTGGCCCCGCGGAAGCTTTCTTT.

This clonotype was observed a handful of times. The CDR3: CASEANTGELFF. The CDR3 nucleotides read TGTGCCAGCGAAGCGAACACCGGGGAGCTGTTTTTT. The chain links TRBV2 to TRBJ2-2, with D unclear. The CDR3 runs 12 residues. Germline assignment: CDR1 SNHLY and CDR2 FYNNEI. V was pared by 8 bases and J by 0 bases, with 4 bases between.

This clonotype was seen a few times. The rearrangement uses TRBV12-5 and TRBJ1-2, with D unclear. The CDR3 runs to 13 residues. Looked up from germline, CDR1 is LGHNT and CDR2 is FRNRAP. Trimming removed 5 bases at V and 4 bases at J, with 11 bases between. In nucleotides, the CDR3 is TGTGCTAGTGGTGAATCGACGGTCTATGGCTACACCTTC. Translated, it gives CASGESTVYGYTF.

Comments on this clonotype: One base away lies a much larger clone, so this may be a sequencing read error. Likely a read error: the CDR3 ends without its conserved phenylalanine or tryptophan. The V call is TRBV20-1, the J call TRBJ2-5; D is possibly TRBD1 (5 bases). From germline, CDR1 is DFQATT and CDR2 SNEGSKA (reference sequence). The CDR3 spans 13 residues. Trimming left V 5 bases short and J 2 bases short, with 12 bases between. The CDR3 loop reads CSAVRPGQETQYL. The CDR3 DNA is TGCAGTGCTGTTCGGCCAGGGCAAGAGACCCAGTACTTA.